The sample holds many counts of the clone carrying this TCR beta chain. Its target is unknown. J gave up 6 bases and V 6 bases, and 12 bases lay outside the gene matches. This CDR3 is built from 16 residues. Breast cancer patients provided tissue from their axillary draining lymph nodes. This sample was included in a study of breast tumors, draining lymph nodes, adjacent tissues. Findings of the study overall: The data were judged consistent with most tumor T cells coming from lymph node and expanding in tumor.

Via MiXCR, TCRdb re-called the multiplex PCR reads, giving one row per CDR3 protein. The table has 200,000 to 250,000 distinct CDR3 sequences, about 30% seen once. The rearrangement joins TRBV12-3 or TRBV12-4 to TRBJ2-2, with 8 bases lining up with TRBD2. The sequencing sample was made of axillary lymph node tissue. The clonotype was recovered from a female donor with breast cancer. Some clones in this sample may be carry-over from other donors' samples. CDR3 DNA: TGTGCCAGCAGGAGGTCCGGGACTAGAGGTCCCGGGGAGCTGTTTTTT. This encodes CASRRSGTRGPGELFF.